This T cell receptor (beta chain) was recorded in a study of cytomegalovirus exposure and HLA in healthy donors. The study ran its PCR with 60 Vbeta and 13 Jbeta primers. Libraries were prepared by immunoSEQ multiplex PCR; TCRdb keeps only in-frame clonotypes and omits some of them. Among approximately 150,000 clones listed, about four fifths were seen once. Study-wide results and caveats: CMV serostatus was the only immune exposure information that was available. The classifier reportedly diagnosed cytomegalovirus status with high specificity and sensitivity. Confirmation was obtained in vitro that a few CMV-associated chains are specific for CMV antigens. Across HLA loci, a later analysis found differing TCR association rates, with DRB1 most and HLA-C fewest.

V was clipped by 5 bases and J by 8 bases, with 21 bases between them. The CDR3 totals 15 residues. The germline gives CDR1 SGHTA, CDR2 FQGNSA. A remark on this clone: No antigen is known for it.

Material for sequencing was PBMCs. The gene calls are TRBV7-2 and TRBJ1-2; no clear D gene. This sequence originates from a woman aged 40-49 years in good health and CMV-seropositive. CDR3 sequence reads: CASSPKVSLEGGYTF. DNA of the CDR3: TGTGCCAGCAGCCCTAAGGTCTCTCTTGAGGGAGGCTACACCTTC.